These 5 T cell receptor beta chains were all obtained from the same sample, sequenced in a study of blood T cells in healthy people across ages. The authors ran a second PCR of about 7 to 12 cycles using a sample-barcoded 5' primer and a J-beta primer mix. One entry per CDR3 protein results from TCRdb running MiXCR on the 5' RACE reads. The repertoire has 500,000 to 700,000 distinct CDR3 sequences, about 30% of them found once; the top ten carry approximately 14%. Sequenced: blood. These receptors all stem from a woman aged 80 or over in good health.

This clonotype was seen many times. CDR3 in amino acids: CASSSPQGSRAEAFF. CDR3 coding DNA: TGTGCCAGCAGTTCCCCGCAGGGGTCTAGGGCTGAAGCTTTCTTT. The V call is TRBV6-6, the J call TRBJ1-1; possible D gene TRBD1, 6 bases. The CDR3 extends over 15 amino acids. The V gene lost 4 bases and the J gene lost 6 bases, with 18 bases spanning the gap. Germline-derived CDR1 and CDR2 are MNHNY and SVGAGI (reference sequence).

Here the CDR3 DNA reads TGTGCCACCAGTCCAGGCTCCTACAATGAGCAGTTCTTC. Translating it yields CATSPGSYNEQFF. The chain carries TRBV24-1 and TRBJ2-1; D not resolved. CDR1 and CDR2 (germline): KGHDR, SFDVKD. V was cut by 6 bases and J by 0 bases, with 5 bases left in between. This CDR3 is built from 13 residues.

The chain has TRBV29-1 and TRBJ2-1, with 8 bases that match TRBD2. Trimming at V came to 4 bases and at J to 3 bases, leaving 5 bases not matched to a gene. There are 14 residues in the CDR3. CDR1 SQVTM and CDR2 ANQGSEA come from the germline V gene. The CDR3 loop reads CSVAPSGFYNEQFF. DNA of the CDR3: TGCAGCGTTGCTCCTAGCGGGTTCTACAATGAGCAGTTCTTC.

This clonotype was seen a handful of times. This clone may be a read error of a much larger clone one base away. The V gene is TRBV9, the J gene TRBJ2-1, with TRBD2 identical over 8 bases. The J call is doubtful: the DNA matches TRBJ2-7 better. This CDR3 comprises 15 residues. Germline CDR1 SGDLS, CDR2 YYNGEE. Here the CDR3 reads CASSVDGGGYNEQYF. CDR3 nucleotide sequence: TGTGCCAGCAGCGTAGATGGCGGGGGGTACAATGAGCAGTACTTC.

Worth noting for this clonotype: Mismatch with germline at one junction end may stem from a read error. The V call is TRBV5-1, the J call TRBJ1-2; 8 bases are shared with TRBD1. CDR1 is SGHRS and CDR2 is YFSETQ in the germline V gene. This CDR3 has 13 residues. The CDR3 here is CANSPQGTGGYTF. The DNA of the CDR3 is TGCGCCAACAGCCCACAGGGGACAGGAGGCTACACCTTC.